This TCR beta chain was identified during a study of blood T cell repertoires in COVID-19. Study context: The United States, Italy and Spain supplied acute and convalescent COVID-19 samples. PBMCs, B-cell-depleted T cells, or T cells were the source of the cDNA or gDNA that made up the material.

TCRdb keeps only in-frame clones here, not all; method: immunoSEQ multiplex PCR. The table lists approximately 97,000 clones, nearly 90% of them singletons. Germline values: CDR1 LNHDA, CDR2 SQIVND (reference sequence). V was cut by 4 bases and J by 7 bases, with 13 bases left in between. This CDR3 region has 13 residues. The source is a man between 45 and 60 years old with active COVID-19. The genes are TRBV19 and TRBJ2-5, with D maybe TRBD1 (5 bases). Sequencing input: peripheral blood. The CDR3 DNA reads as TGTGCCAGTAGTAATCAGGGATCAGGGACCCAGTACTTC. Translation gives CASSNQGSGTQYF.